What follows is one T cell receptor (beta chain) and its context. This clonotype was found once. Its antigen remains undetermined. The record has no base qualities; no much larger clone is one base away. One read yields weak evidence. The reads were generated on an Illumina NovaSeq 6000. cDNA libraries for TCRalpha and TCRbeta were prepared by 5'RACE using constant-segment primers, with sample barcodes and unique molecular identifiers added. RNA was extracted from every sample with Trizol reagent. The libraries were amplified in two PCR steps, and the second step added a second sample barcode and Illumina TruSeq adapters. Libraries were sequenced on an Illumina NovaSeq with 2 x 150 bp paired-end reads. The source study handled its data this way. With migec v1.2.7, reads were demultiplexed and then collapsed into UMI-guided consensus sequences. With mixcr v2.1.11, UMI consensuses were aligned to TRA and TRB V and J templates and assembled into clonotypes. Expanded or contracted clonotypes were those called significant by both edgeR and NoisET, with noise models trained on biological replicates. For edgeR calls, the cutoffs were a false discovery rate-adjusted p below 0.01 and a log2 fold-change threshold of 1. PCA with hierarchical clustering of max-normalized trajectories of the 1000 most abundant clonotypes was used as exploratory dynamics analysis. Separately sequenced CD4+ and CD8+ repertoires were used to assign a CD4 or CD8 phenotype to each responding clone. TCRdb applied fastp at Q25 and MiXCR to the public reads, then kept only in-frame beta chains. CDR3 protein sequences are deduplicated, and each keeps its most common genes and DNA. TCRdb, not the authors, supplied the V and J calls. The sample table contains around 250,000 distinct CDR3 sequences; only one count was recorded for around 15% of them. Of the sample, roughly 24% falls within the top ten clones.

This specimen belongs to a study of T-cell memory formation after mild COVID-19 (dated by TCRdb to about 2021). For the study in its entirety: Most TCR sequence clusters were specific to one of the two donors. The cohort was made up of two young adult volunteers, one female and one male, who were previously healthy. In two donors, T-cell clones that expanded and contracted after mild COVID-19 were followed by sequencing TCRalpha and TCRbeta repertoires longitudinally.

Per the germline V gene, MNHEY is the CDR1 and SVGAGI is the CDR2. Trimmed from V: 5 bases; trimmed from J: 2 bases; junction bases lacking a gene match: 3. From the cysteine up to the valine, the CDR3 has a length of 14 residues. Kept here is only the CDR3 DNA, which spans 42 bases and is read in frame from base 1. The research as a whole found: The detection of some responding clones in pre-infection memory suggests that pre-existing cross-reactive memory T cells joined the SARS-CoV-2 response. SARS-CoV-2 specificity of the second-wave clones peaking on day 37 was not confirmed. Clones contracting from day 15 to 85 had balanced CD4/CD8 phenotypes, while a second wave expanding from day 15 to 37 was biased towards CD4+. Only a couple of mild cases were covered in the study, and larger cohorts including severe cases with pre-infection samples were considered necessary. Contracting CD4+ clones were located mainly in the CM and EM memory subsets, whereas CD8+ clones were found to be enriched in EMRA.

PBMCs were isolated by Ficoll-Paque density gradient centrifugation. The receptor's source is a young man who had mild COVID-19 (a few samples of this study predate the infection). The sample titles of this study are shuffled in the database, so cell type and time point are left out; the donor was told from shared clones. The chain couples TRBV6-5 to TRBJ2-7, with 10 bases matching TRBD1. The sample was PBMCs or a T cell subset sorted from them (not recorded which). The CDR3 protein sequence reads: CASSRTGGPYEQYV. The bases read TGTGCCAGCAGTAGGACAGGGGGACCCTACGAGCAGTACGTC.